Listed below are T cell receptor beta chains from one sample, sequenced in a study of T-cell reconstitution after alpha-beta-depleted transplantation in children. TCRdb re-called the PCR reads through MiXCR, storing one row per CDR3 protein. The sample yields some 200,000 distinct CDR3 sequences, approximately 6.8% seen once. The starting material was PBMCs, obtained before TCRalphabeta/CD19-depleted stem cell transplant. Receptors originate from a girl under three years old with combined immunodeficiency, due to receive a stem cell transplant. Each CDR3 is given with its conserved first and last residue. D genes are given only for firm matches. Expanded clones are given a class, and other clones once, few, many or no size at all.

V	D	size	J	DNA	CDR3
TRBV20-1	NA	many	TRBJ2-1	TGCAGTGCTCCACCGCTAGCGCGAAACAATGAGCAGTTCTTC	CSAPPLARNNEQFF
TRBV29-1	NA	many	TRBJ2-5	TGCAGCGTCCCGTGGACCCCCGCAGAGCAAGAGACCCAGTACTTC	CSVPWTPAEQETQYF
TRBV20-1	NA	many	TRBJ1-1	TGCAGTGCTTCCTGGACAGTTCGCACTGAAGCTTTCTTT	CSASWTVRTEAFF
TRBV12-3/TRBV12-4	NA	many	TRBJ2-2	TGTGCCAGCAGTTTAGCGGTAGGGACCTGGGAGCTGTTTTTT	CASSLAVGTWELFF
TRBV12-3/TRBV12-4	NA	many	TRBJ2-1	TGTGCCAGCAGTCCTTCTGGCGGAGGGGTGAACAATGAGCAGTTCTTC	CASSPSGGGVNNEQFF
TRBV7-9	NA	few	TRBJ2-5	TGTGCCAGCAGCCCCCCGGGGGGCCGGGAGACCCAGTACTTC	CASSPPGGRETQYF
TRBV11-2	NA	many	TRBJ2-1	TGTGCCAGCAGCTTTCCACCGGGGCCGATCTACAATGAGCAGTTCTTC	CASSFPPGPIYNEQFF
TRBV20-1	TRBD2	many	TRBJ2-7	TGCAGTGCTAGAGAGGCTAGCGGGGATTACTACGAGCAGTACTTC	CSAREASGDYYEQYF
TRBV7-9	NA	many	TRBJ2-3	TGTGCCAGCAGCTGGATGGCAAGGGGCAGCACAGATACGCAGTATTTT	CASSWMARGSTDTQYF
TRBV5-5	TRBD1	few	TRBJ2-7	TGTGCCAGCAGCTCCTGGGAAGGACAGGCTACCTACGAGCAGTACTTC	CASSSWEGQATYEQYF
TRBV4-1	NA	few	TRBJ2-1	TGCGCCAGCAGCCCAGAGATCGGCTGGGGTGAGCAGTTCTTC	CASSPEIGWGEQFF
TRBV6-1	NA	NA	TRBJ2-1	TGTGCCAGCAGTCTAGCGCCTGATCTCGTTGAGCAGTTCTTC	CASSLAPDLVEQFF
TRBV28	NA	many	TRBJ2-7	TGTGCCAGCAGGCGTTCCCCAGACAGCTACGAGCAGTACTTC	CASRRSPDSYEQYF
TRBV7-9	NA	many	TRBJ1-5	TGTGCCAGCAGCCATACGAGGGATCAGCCCCAGCATTTT	CASSHTRDQPQHF